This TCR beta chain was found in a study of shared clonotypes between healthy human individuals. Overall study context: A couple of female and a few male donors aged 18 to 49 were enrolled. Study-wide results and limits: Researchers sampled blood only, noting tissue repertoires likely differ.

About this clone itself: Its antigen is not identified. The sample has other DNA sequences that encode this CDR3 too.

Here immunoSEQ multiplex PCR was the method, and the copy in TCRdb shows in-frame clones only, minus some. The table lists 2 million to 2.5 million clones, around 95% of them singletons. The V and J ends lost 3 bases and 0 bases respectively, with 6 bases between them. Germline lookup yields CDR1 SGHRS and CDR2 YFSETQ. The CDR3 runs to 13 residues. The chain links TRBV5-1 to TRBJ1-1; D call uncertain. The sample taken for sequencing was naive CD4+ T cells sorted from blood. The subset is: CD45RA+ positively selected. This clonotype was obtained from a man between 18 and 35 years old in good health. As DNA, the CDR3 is TGCGCCAGCAGCTCCGACATGAACACTGAAGCTTTCTTT. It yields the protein CASSSDMNTEAFF.